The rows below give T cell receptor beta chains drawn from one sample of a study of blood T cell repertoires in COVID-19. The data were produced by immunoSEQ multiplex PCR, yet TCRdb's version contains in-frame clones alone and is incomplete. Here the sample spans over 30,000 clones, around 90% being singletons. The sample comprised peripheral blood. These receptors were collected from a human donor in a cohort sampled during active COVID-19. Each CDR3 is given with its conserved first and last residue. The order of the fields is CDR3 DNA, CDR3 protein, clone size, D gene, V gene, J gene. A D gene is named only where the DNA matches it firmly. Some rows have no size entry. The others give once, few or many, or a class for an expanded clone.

CDR3 DNA: TGTGCCAGCTCACCGTCAGGAGGGTGGAACACCGGGGAGCTGTTTTTT; CDR3 protein: CASSPSGGWNTGELFF; clone size: .; D gene: .; V gene: TRBV18; J gene: TRBJ2-2
CDR3 DNA: TGTGCCATCAGTGGACAGGGCGCGAACACCGGGGAGCTGTTTTTT; CDR3 protein: CAISGQGANTGELFF; clone size: .; D gene: TRBD1; V gene: TRBV10-3; J gene: TRBJ2-2
CDR3 DNA: TGTGCCAGCAGCGCTTACAGTCAAGAGACCCAGTACTTC; CDR3 protein: CASSAYSQETQYF; clone size: once; D gene: .; V gene: TRBV7-9; J gene: TRBJ2-5
CDR3 DNA: TGTGCCAGTAGTCCGCCATACGGCGGGGAGCTGTTTTTT; CDR3 protein: CASSPPYGGELFF; clone size: .; D gene: .; V gene: TRBV19; J gene: TRBJ2-2
CDR3 DNA: TGCGCCAGCAGCCCTTCTGGGCAGGCCATCATACAGAACACCGGGGAGCTGTTTTTT; CDR3 protein: CASSPSGQAIIQNTGELFF; clone size: .; D gene: .; V gene: TRBV4-1; J gene: TRBJ2-2
CDR3 DNA: TGTGCTGTGGGGGCCGCCTGGAACTATGGCTACACCTTC; CDR3 protein: CAVGAAWNYGYTF; clone size: .; D gene: .; V gene: TRBV19; J gene: TRBJ1-2
CDR3 DNA: TGTGCCAGCAGCCAAGGGATAATAACTAACGGCTACACCTTC; CDR3 protein: CASSQGIITNGYTF; clone size: .; D gene: .; V gene: TRBV3-1/TRBV3-2; J gene: TRBJ1-2
CDR3 DNA: TGTGCTAGTGGTCCACTAGCAGCTGCCACAGATACGCAGTATTTT; CDR3 protein: CASGPLAAATDTQYF; clone size: .; D gene: .; V gene: TRBV12-5; J gene: TRBJ2-3
CDR3 DNA: TGCGCCAGCAGCCAAGCGGGGGGGAGCTCCTACAATGAGCAGTTCTTC; CDR3 protein: CASSQAGGSSYNEQFF; clone size: .; D gene: TRBD2; V gene: TRBV4-3; J gene: TRBJ2-1
CDR3 DNA: TGTGCCAGCAGCGTACAGGGGTCGGGAGAGACCCAGTACTTC; CDR3 protein: CASSVQGSGETQYF; clone size: .; D gene: TRBD1; V gene: TRBV6-2/TRBV6-3; J gene: TRBJ2-5
CDR3 DNA: TGTGCCAGCAGCGTGGGGCCCATGATGGGGACCGGGGAGCTGTTTTTT; CDR3 protein: CASSVGPMMGTGELFF; clone size: .; D gene: .; V gene: TRBV9; J gene: TRBJ2-2
CDR3 DNA: TGTGCCAGCAGCGACCGCTGGACAGCCTCTGGAAACACCATATATTTT; CDR3 protein: CASSDRWTASGNTIYF; clone size: .; D gene: .; V gene: TRBV7-9; J gene: TRBJ1-3
CDR3 DNA: TGTGCCAGCAGCGTCTCCCCTCGCGCCGGGAACTATGGCTACACCTTC; CDR3 protein: CASSVSPRAGNYGYTF; clone size: once; D gene: .; V gene: TRBV9; J gene: TRBJ1-2
CDR3 DNA: TGTGCCAGCAGGATGACAGGGAGTGGTTCACCCCTCCACTTT; CDR3 protein: CASRMTGSGSPLHF; clone size: .; D gene: TRBD1; V gene: TRBV28; J gene: TRBJ1-6
CDR3 DNA: TGTGCCAGCAGTTCCGCCGGGACAGGGGTAGGAACCCTCCACTTT; CDR3 protein: CASSSAGTGVGTLHF; clone size: .; D gene: TRBD1; V gene: TRBV6-5; J gene: TRBJ1-6
CDR3 DNA: TGTGCCAGTAGGATTCTTTCCTTCGGGACATCGGACGCTGAAGCTTTCTTT; CDR3 protein: CASRILSFGTSDAEAFF; clone size: .; D gene: .; V gene: TRBV19; J gene: TRBJ1-1
CDR3 DNA: TGTGCCAGCATCCCCCCGGGTATAGCCAAAAACATTCAGTACTTC; CDR3 protein: CASIPPGIAKNIQYF; clone size: .; D gene: .; V gene: TRBV7-2; J gene: TRBJ2-4
CDR3 DNA: TGTGCCAGCTCACCTTTCTCACGCCGGGACAGCATTTCTGGGGCCAACGTCCTGACTTTC; CDR3 protein: CASSPFSRRDSISGANVLTF; clone size: .; D gene: TRBD1; V gene: TRBV18; J gene: TRBJ2-6
CDR3 DNA: TGTGCCAGCAGCCAGCCGGGACAGATATACACAGATACGCAGTATTTT; CDR3 protein: CASSQPGQIYTDTQYF; clone size: .; D gene: TRBD1; V gene: TRBV11-1; J gene: TRBJ2-3
CDR3 DNA: TGTGCCAGCAGCCTTGCGGGGCTTGATGAAAAACTGTTTTTT; CDR3 protein: CASSLAGLDEKLFF; clone size: .; D gene: .; V gene: TRBV7-9; J gene: TRBJ1-4
CDR3 DNA: TGTGCCAGCAGCTACGGACAGCGGGGGACTGAAGCTTTCTTT; CDR3 protein: CASSYGQRGTEAFF; clone size: .; D gene: .; V gene: TRBV7-8; J gene: TRBJ1-1
CDR3 DNA: TGTGCCAGCAGCGACGCCCTGACAGTCTATGGGGAAAAACTGTTTTTT; CDR3 protein: CASSDALTVYGEKLFF; clone size: .; D gene: .; V gene: TRBV2; J gene: TRBJ1-4
CDR3 DNA: TGTGCCAGTAGTGGTCGGGGACTAGCCTCCTACAATGAGCAGTTCTTC; CDR3 protein: CASSGRGLASYNEQFF; clone size: .; D gene: TRBD2; V gene: TRBV19; J gene: TRBJ2-1
CDR3 DNA: TGTGCCAGCAGCGTGGGGGGACAGGGTATGAACACTGAAGCTTTCTTT; CDR3 protein: CASSVGGQGMNTEAFF; clone size: once; D gene: TRBD1; V gene: TRBV9; J gene: TRBJ1-1